The sequence of this T cell receptor beta chain was determined in a study of cytomegalovirus exposure and HLA in healthy donors. Study results and caveats: Productive status was seen about 90% or about 30% of the time for most TCR beta V segments in an earlier analysis.

The PCR ran on 60 Vbeta and 13 Jbeta primers. The assay was immunoSEQ multiplex PCR, and TCRdb's table has in-frame clones only and misses some. This sample has about 150,000 clones, with around 73% found just once. This clone was counted only a few times. Its antigen is not known. Germline assignment: CDR1 SGHRS and CDR2 YFSETQ. This CDR3 has 12 amino acids. Trimming pared 7 bases from V and 11 bases from J, leaving 18 bases between. The receptor was isolated from a young woman in good health and CMV-seronegative. The gene calls are TRBV5-1 and TRBJ1-1; the D gene is possibly TRBD1 (5 bases). Material: PBMCs. CDR3: CASLLDGGEAFF. The CDR3 DNA reads as TGCGCCAGCTTATTGGACGGGGGGGAGGCTTTCTTT.